Listed here are 10 T cell receptor beta chains from one sample, sequenced in a study of breast tumors, draining lymph nodes, adjacent tissues. The lymph nodes were axillary draining lymph nodes from breast cancer patients. MiXCR, run by TCRdb on the multiplex PCR reads, gives a single entry per CDR3 protein. The sample carries 140,000 to 150,000 distinct CDR3 sequences, 30% to 35% recorded once. The sequencing input was axillary lymph node tissue. Source of these receptors: a female donor with breast cancer. Some clones in this sample may be carry-over from other donors' samples.

The sample holds many counts of this clonotype. The V call is TRBV13, the J call TRBJ2-6; 8 bases match TRBD1. Germline values: CDR1 PRHDT, CDR2 FYEKMQ (reference sequence). V shed 7 bases, J shed 1 base, and the junction held 9 bases outside the gene matches. The CDR3 consists of 17 residues. The CDR3 reads CASTAGQGTSGANVLTF. CDR3 DNA: TGTGCCAGCACCGCAGGACAGGGAACTTCTGGGGCCAACGTCCTGACTTTC. The full variable domain, with the rest looked up from reference TRBV13 and TRBJ2-6, is AAGVIQSPRHLIKEKRETATLKCYPIPRHDTVYWYQQGPGQDPQFLISFYEKMQSDKGSIPDRFSAQQFSDYHSELNMSSLELGDSALYFCASTAGQGTSGANVLTFGAGSRLTVL.

This clonotype was recorded at least ten times. The J gene is TRBJ1-2, the V gene TRBV6-4, with D possibly TRBD1 on 5 matching bases. V was trimmed by 6 bases and J by 4 bases, leaving 12 bases between them. The CDR3 has 13 amino acids. CDR1 and CDR2 (germline): MRHNA, SNTAGT. The CDR3 loop reads CASSSGFGYGYTF. The CDR3 bases are TGTGCCAGCAGCTCAGGGTTCGGCTATGGCTACACCTTC.

In this sample, this clonotype turned up many times. This sequence joins TRBV12-3 or TRBV12-4 and TRBJ2-1; 12 bases are a match to TRBD2. CDR3 length equals 16 residues. The V gene end was trimmed by 6 bases and the J gene end by 0 bases; junction bases not matched to a gene: 3. CDR3 DNA: TGTGCCAGCAGAACTAGCGGGGGGATCTCCTACAATGAGCAGTTCTTC. Translating gives CASRTSGGISYNEQFF.

Notes on this clonotype: Without the conserved terminal phenylalanine or tryptophan, this CDR3 likely stems from a read error. The genes are TRBV4-1 and TRBJ1-2, with D perhaps matching TRBD1 (6 bases). The germline V gene has CDR1 MGHRA and CDR2 YSYEKL. Trimming left V 0 bases short and J 2 bases short, with 10 bases between. The CDR3 runs 15 residues. CDR3 region: CASSQDPGANYGYTS. The CDR3 region has the DNA TGCGCCAGCAGCCAAGATCCGGGGGCGAACTATGGCTACACCTCC.

Worth noting for this clonotype: At one of its ends the junction is not consistent with the germline gene, which may arise from a read error. V and J are TRBV24-1 and TRBJ1-2; D is ambiguous. CDR1 and CDR2 from the germline V gene are KGHDR and SFDVKD. The CDR3 runs to 14 residues. This CDR3 is CATSDFAQLYGHTF. DNA for the CDR3: TGTGCCACCAGTGATTTCGCCCAGCTCTATGGCCACACCTTC.

This clonotype has ten or more counts. J is TRBJ1-6 and V is TRBV5-1; no definite D call. Germline-derived CDR1 and CDR2 are SGHRS and YFSETQ. V shed 4 bases and J shed 10 bases, with 15 bases lying between them. The CDR3 extends over 14 amino acids. This chain's CDR3 is CASSPPVEGSPLHF. CDR3 DNA sequence: TGCGCCAGCAGCCCCCCGGTTGAAGGATCACCCCTCCACTTT.

This clonotype was found many times. The rearrangement uses TRBV19 and TRBJ1-2; 10 nucleotides agree with TRBD1. The CDR3 totals 14 residues. Germline V gene lookup returns CDR1 LNHDA and CDR2 SQIVND (reference sequence). V shed 7 bases, J shed 5 bases, and the junction held 7 bases outside the gene matches. CDR3 protein: CASKGTGVVYGYTF. CDR3 coding DNA: TGTGCCAGTAAGGGGACAGGGGTCGTATATGGCTACACCTTC.

This clonotype was seen repeatedly, ten times or more. V gene TRBV30 combines with J gene TRBJ2-5; 9 nucleotides align to TRBD1. The CDR3 consists of 12 residues. V was pared by 5 bases and J by 5 bases, with 3 bases of the junction left unmatched. The germline CDR1 and CDR2 sequences are GTSNPN and SVGIG (reference sequence). CDR3 nucleotides: TGTGCCTGGGATACAGGGGGCGAGACCCAGTACTTC. The encoded protein is CAWDTGGETQYF.

This clonotype has more than one count but fewer than ten. The chain is built from TRBV10-1 and TRBJ2-7; D may match TRBD1 or TRBD2 (5 bases each). This CDR3 has 13 residues. With 6 bases removed from V and 6 bases from J, the gap between germline ends came to 15 bases. The germline V gene encodes CDR1 WNHNN and CDR2 SYGVQD (reference sequence). For the CDR3, the DNA is TGCGCCAGCAGCCGGGACCTGGCGGGCGAGCAGTACTTC. It encodes CASSRDLAGEQYF.

CDR3 bases: TGTGCCAGCAGTTACTTCCTAGCGGTGAACACCGGGGAGCTGTTTTTT. This gives the protein CASSYFLAVNTGELFF. The chain employs TRBV6-2 or TRBV6-3 and TRBJ2-2, with TRBD2 identical over 7 bases. V shed 1 base, J shed 1 base, and the junction held 3 bases outside the gene matches. Germline V CDR1 and CDR2: MNHEY, SVGEGT. This CDR3 is built from 16 residues.